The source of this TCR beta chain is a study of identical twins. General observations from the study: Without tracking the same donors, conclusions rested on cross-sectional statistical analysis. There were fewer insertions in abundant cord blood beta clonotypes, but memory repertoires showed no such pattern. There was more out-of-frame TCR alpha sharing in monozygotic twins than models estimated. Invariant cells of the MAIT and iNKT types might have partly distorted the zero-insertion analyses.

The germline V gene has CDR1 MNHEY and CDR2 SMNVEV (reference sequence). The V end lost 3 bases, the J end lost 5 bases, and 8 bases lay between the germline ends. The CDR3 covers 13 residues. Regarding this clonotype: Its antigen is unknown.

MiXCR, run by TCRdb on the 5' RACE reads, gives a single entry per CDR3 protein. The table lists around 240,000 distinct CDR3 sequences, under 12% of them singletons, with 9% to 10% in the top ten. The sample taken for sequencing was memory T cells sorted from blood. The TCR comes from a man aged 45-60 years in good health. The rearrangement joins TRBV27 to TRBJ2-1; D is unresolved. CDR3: CASSFSGNNEQFF. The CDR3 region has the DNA TGTGCCAGCAGTTTCTCAGGCAACAATGAGCAGTTCTTC.